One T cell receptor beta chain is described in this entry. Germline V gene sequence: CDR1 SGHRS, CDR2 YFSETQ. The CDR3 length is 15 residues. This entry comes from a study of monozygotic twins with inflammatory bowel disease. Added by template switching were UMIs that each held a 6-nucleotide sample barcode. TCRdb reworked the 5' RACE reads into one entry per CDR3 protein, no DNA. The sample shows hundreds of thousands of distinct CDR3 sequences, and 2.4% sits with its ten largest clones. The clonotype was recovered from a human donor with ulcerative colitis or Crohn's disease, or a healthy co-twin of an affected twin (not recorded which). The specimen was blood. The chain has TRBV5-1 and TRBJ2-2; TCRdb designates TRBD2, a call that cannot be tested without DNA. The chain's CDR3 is CASTLLAGGTGELFF.